This record concerns one TCR beta chain sequence. What this receptor recognizes is not known. The input lacks base qualities; no much larger clone sits a single base away. What this sample's time point label stands for: week 23, last vaccination. Each vaccine dose was 300 ug of a 20-mer mutant IDH1 peptide in Montanide, given subcutaneously with topical imiquimod. Donors had newly diagnosed WHO grade 3 or 4 IDH1-mutant astrocytomas with loss of nuclear ATRX. The samples were drawn from NOA16, a multicentre, single-arm, open-label phase I trial in Germany that tested a mutant IDH1 peptide vaccine in humans for the first time. The DNeasy Blood and Tissue Kit was used to extract genomic DNA from EDTA blood for TCRB sequencing. V is shortened by 0 bases, J by 8 bases, and the region joining them spans 13 bases. The CDR3 numbers 15 residues from cysteine through phenylalanine. Here the CDR3 DNA is all that survives: 45 bases in frame from base 1. The germline V gene specifies KGHSH as CDR1 and LQKENI as CDR2.

This record belongs to a study of a mutant IDH1 vaccine in newly diagnosed glioma (dated by TCRdb to about 2021). About the full investigation: Eight vaccinations were administered to patients in weeks 1, 3, 5, 7, 11, 15, 19 and 23, corresponding to visits V03 through V10. Vaccination was initiated 4-6 weeks after radiotherapy alone, or concurrently with temozolomide cycles in the chemotherapy-containing groups. The roughly 32 treated patients were approximately 62% male and 37.5% female, with a mean age of around 40 years. Prior to enrollment, standard therapy consisting of radiotherapy alone, temozolomide alone, or radiochemotherapy with temozolomide had been administered to patients, with the combination being received by most patients. Six visits were used for peripheral blood collection: V03 (baseline), V05, V07, V10, V12 and V13. Longitudinal TCRB deep sequencing was performed for roughly 25 treated patients wherever samples were available for exploratory analyses.

Study-wide findings and limitations: The authors noted that analyses of patient blood samples could not be reproduced because of sample limitations. Pseudoprogression seemed to be unrelated to changes in the top peripheral T cell clonotypes found by TCRB sequencing. Immune responses induced by the vaccine were seen in approximately 93% of patients across multiple MHC alleles. PBMC samples for TCRB deep sequencing were selected based on availability.

Libraries were prepared through the immunoSEQ multiplex PCR assay. Rearranged TCR beta chain sequences were amplified using the hsTCRB Kit according to the manufacturer's protocol. TCRB libraries were sequenced on an Illumina MiSeq. The published analysis was carried out like this. Demultiplexing, trimming and gene mapping were performed with the kit vendor's proprietary platform. Entries here come from immuneACCESS through TCRdb and include only in-frame sequences with V and J called. Some clones fail to appear in such tables; in the studies checked, an unresolved V gene covers under half of the shortfall, and the cause of the remainder is unknown. The V and J calls and the clone size are those of that table, but D and trimming were determined from the DNA. Here the sample has around 60,000 clones; 70% to 90% occur a single time. Over 4% of the sample is held by the ten biggest clonotypes.

Sequences were derived from PBMCs, sampled from a glioma patient whose treatment included an IDH1 peptide vaccine. This chain is built from TRBV18 and TRBJ1-4; a weak D assignment points to TRBD1 (6 bases agree). The TCR comes from a man aged 25-40 years with glioma. The CDR3 has the sequence CASSPPRGVSEKLFF. The DNA sequence is TGTGCCAGCTCACCACCAAGGGGGGTATCCGAAAAACTGTTTTTT.